Sequencing of this T cell receptor beta chain was carried out in a study of regulatory T cells in long-lasting Graves disease. The CDR3 sequence is 14 residues long. The V gene lost 6 bases and the J gene lost 5 bases, with 13 bases spanning the gap. The sample's time point: newly diagnosed GD, antithyroid drugs for less than 3 months. Extracted RNA from PBMCs served as the source of the TCR library. Patients were from an endocrinology department in Xi'an, China. Arm-PCR of CDR3 regions and iRepertoire HTBI primers were used to build TCR beta libraries. TCRdb called the multiplex PCR reads again in MiXCR, with one record for every CDR3 protein. The data contain around 450,000 distinct CDR3 sequences, approximately 16% of them singletons. The same sample was also studied in work on T cells in Graves' hyperthyroidism and ophthalmopathy. This second study says: Hyperthyroidism in the patients, aged 18 to 65, was newly diagnosed and under 2 months in duration.

The input for sequencing was peripheral blood mononuclear cells (PBMCs), taken at new diagnosis, from a patient treated with antithyroid drugs. This clonotype was sampled from a woman aged 35 to 49 with Graves disease. The chain couples TRBV12-3 or TRBV12-4 to TRBJ2-2; D is perhaps TRBD1 (6 bases). CDR3 sequence (DNA): TGTGCCAGCAGGCCGGACAGAAGGACCGGGGAGCTGTTTTTT. This codes for CASRPDRRTGELFF.